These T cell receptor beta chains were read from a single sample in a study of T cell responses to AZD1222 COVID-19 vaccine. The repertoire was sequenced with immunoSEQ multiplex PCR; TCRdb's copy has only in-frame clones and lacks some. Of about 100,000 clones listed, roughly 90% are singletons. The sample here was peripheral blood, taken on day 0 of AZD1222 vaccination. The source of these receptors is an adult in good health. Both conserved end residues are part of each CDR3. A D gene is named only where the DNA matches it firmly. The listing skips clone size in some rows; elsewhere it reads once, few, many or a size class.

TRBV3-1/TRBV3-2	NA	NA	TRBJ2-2	TGTGCCAGCAGCCAAGGGCAGCCCACCGGGGAGCTGTTTTTT	CASSQGQPTGELFF
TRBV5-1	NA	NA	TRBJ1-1	TGCGCCAGCAGCTTGTTCGCGAACACTGAAGCTTTCTTT	CASSLFANTEAFF
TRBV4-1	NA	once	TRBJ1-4	TGCGCCAGCAGCCAAGAGGGGACCGGGCTTAATGAAAAACTGTTTTTT	CASSQEGTGLNEKLFF
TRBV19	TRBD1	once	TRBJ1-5	TGTGCCAGTAGTATAGGACAGGGAAGCAATCAGCCCCAGCATTTT	CASSIGQGSNQPQHF
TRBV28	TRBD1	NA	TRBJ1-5	TGTGCCAGCAGTCCCAGGACAGGGGCCTTTGACCAGCCCCAGCATTTT	CASSPRTGAFDQPQHF
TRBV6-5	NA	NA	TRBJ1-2	TGTGCCAGCAGTAGTCGGATCTATGGCTACACCTTC	CASSSRIYGYTF
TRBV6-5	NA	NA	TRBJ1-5	TGTGCCAGCAGATTGGAGGGTAATCAGCCCCAGCATTTT	CASRLEGNQPQHF
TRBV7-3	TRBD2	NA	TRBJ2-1	TGTGCCAGCAGCTCCCCTAAGCGGGGGGGTTACAATGAGCAGTTCTTC	CASSSPKRGGYNEQFF
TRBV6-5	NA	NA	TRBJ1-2	TGTGCCAGCAGTTACGGTGCGGGATGGGGCGCGGAGGGCTACACCTTC	CASSYGAGWGAEGYTF
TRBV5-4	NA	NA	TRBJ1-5	TGTGCCAGCAGCCTAGACCCAAATCAGCCCCAGCATTTT	CASSLDPNQPQHF
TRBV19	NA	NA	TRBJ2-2	TGTGCCACAAAGACAGGGAGGGATCGGCAGGCCGGGGAGCTGTTTTTT	CATKTGRDRQAGELFF
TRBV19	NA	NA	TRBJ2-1	TGTGCCAGTAGTATTTCCCTCAGGGATGAGCAGTTCTTC	CASSISLRDEQFF
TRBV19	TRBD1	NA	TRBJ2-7	TGTGCCAGTAGTATCCGGACAGGGGTCTACGAGCAGTACTTC	CASSIRTGVYEQYF
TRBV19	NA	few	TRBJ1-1	TGTGCCAGTAGTATAGACATAACCACTGAAGCTTTCTTT	CASSIDITTEAFF
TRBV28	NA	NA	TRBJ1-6	TGTGCCAGCAGTCTTATAATTGGGCAGGGCTATAATTCACCCCTCCACTTT	CASSLIIGQGYNSPLHF
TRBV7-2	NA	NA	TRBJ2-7	TGCTACTTGGGGGGCGGGACGGACCTCTCCTACGAGCAGTACTTC	CYLGGGTDLSYEQYF
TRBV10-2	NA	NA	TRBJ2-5	TGCGCCAGCCGAAGCGGGTCGGAGACCCAGTACTTC	CASRSGSETQYF
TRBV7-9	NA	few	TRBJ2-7	TGTGCCAGCAGCTTAGAGGGGTCCGGAGGCTACGAGCAGTACTTC	CASSLEGSGGYEQYF
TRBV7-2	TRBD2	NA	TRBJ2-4	TGTGCCAGCAGCTCCCTAGCGGGGGAAAACATTCAGTACTTC	CASSSLAGENIQYF
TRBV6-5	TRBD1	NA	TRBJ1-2	TGTGCCAGTAACACACAGGGGGCGGATGGCTACACCTTC	CASNTQGADGYTF
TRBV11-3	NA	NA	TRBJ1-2	TGTGCCAGCAAAGGACAGCTGAACTATGGCTACACCTTC	CASKGQLNYGYTF
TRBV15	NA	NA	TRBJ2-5	TGTGCCACCAGCAGAAGGGACTTCCAAGAGACCCAGTACTTC	CATSRRDFQETQYF
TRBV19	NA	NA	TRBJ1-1	TGTGCCAGTCAGATGAACACTGAAGCTTTCTTT	CASQMNTEAFF
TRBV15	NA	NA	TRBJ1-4	TGTGCCACCAGCACCCCTCCCCTGATTAATGAAAAACTGTTTTTT	CATSTPPLINEKLFF
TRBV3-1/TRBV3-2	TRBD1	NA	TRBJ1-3	TGTGCCAGCACGCAGTTCGAGGGGGCGGCTGGAAACACCATATATTTT	CASTQFEGAAGNTIYF
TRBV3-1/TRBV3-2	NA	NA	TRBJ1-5	TGTGCCAGCAGCCGGGCAGGGGATCGACAGCCCCAGCATTTT	CASSRAGDRQPQHF
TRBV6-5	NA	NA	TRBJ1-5	TGTGCCAGCACCTGGGGCGAAGGCAATCAGCCCCAGCATTTT	CASTWGEGNQPQHF
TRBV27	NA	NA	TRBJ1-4	TGTGCCAGGACAGACGCAACTAATGAAAAACTGTTTTTT	CARTDATNEKLFF
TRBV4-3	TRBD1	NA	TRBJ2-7	TGCGCCAGCAGCCAGTCCGGGACAGGGGCCTACGAGCAGTACTTC	CASSQSGTGAYEQYF
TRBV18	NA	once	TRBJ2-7	TGTGCCAGCTCACCAGGATGGACCTACGAGCAGTACTTC	CASSPGWTYEQYF
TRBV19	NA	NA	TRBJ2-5	TGTGCCAGTAGTATACCAGGGGTCAGTGAGACCCAGTACTTC	CASSIPGVSETQYF
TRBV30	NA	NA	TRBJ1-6	TGTGCCTGGAGTGTACAGGGCAATTCACCCCTCCACTTT	CAWSVQGNSPLHF
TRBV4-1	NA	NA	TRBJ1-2	TGCGCCAGCAGCCAACCTCGGGCTCTGGCCGGCGGCTACACCTTC	CASSQPRALAGGYTF
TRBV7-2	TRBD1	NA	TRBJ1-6	TGTGCCAGCAGCCGTGGGACAGGGTTGAGTAATTCACCCCTCCACTTT	CASSRGTGLSNSPLHF
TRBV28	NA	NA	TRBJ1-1	TGTGCCAGCAGTTTATCGGCAGATAACACTGAAGCTTTCTTT	CASSLSADNTEAFF
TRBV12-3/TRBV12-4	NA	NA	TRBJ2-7	TGTGCCAGCAGCCCCCCGGGCTACGAGCAGTACTTC	CASSPPGYEQYF
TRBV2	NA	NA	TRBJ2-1	TGTGCCAGCAGCACGGGACATGACTGGGACAATGAGCAGTTCTTC	CASSTGHDWDNEQFF
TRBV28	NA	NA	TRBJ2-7	TGTGCCAGCAGTTTATCCGGGAGCAGATCCTACGAGCAGTACTTC	CASSLSGSRSYEQYF
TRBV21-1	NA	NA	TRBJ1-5	TGTGCCAGCACCCTGAAACACAGGGACCCTAGCAATCAGCCCCAGCATTTT	CASTLKHRDPSNQPQHF
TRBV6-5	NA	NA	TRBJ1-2	TGTGCCAGCAGTTCGCCGGGGACCTCTGACTATGGCTACACCTTC	CASSSPGTSDYGYTF
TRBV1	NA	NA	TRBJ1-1	TGCACCAGCAGCCAAGCAAGAGGCAGGAATGCTTTCTTT	CTSSQARGRNAFF
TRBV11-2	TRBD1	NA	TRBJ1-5	TGTGCCAGCAGCCTCCGGACAGGGGATCAGCCCCAGCATTTT	CASSLRTGDQPQHF
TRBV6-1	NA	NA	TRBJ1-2	TGTGCCAGCAGTGAAGCGTCTGGGGGCGCCTATGGCTACACCTTC	CASSEASGGAYGYTF
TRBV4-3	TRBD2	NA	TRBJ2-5	TGCGCCAGCAGCCGAACTAGCGGGGGAGCACAAGAGACCCAGTACTTC	CASSRTSGGAQETQYF
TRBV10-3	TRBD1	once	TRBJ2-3	TGTGCCATCAGGCAGGGGGAAGGGACAGATACGCAGTATTTT	CAIRQGEGTDTQYF
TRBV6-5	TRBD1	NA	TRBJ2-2	TGTGCCAGCAGAGGGGACAGGGACACCGGGGAGCTGTTTTTT	CASRGDRDTGELFF
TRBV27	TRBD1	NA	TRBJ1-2	TGTGCCAGCAGTTCCTGGGACAGTCGTAACTATGGCTACACCTTC	CASSSWDSRNYGYTF
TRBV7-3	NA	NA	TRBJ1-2	TGTGCCAGCAGCCCACGAAACGGGTATGGCTACACCTTC	CASSPRNGYGYTF
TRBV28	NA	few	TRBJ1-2	TGTGCCAGCAGTAGAGGGAACTATGGCTACACCTTC	CASSRGNYGYTF
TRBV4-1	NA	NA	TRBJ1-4	TGCGCCAGCAGCCACCATGGGGGGGAAAATGAAAAACTGTTTTTT	CASSHHGGENEKLFF
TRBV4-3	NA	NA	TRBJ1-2	TGCGCCAGCAGCCAACCGGGAGTATACGGCTACACCTTC	CASSQPGVYGYTF
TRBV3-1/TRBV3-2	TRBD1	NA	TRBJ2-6	TGTGCCAGCAGCCAAAGGACAGGTGCGTCTGGGGCCAACGTCCTGACTTTC	CASSQRTGASGANVLTF
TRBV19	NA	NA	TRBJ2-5	TGTGCCAGTAGTATAGATGCTGCGGGGAAGGTGGAGACCCAGTACTTC	CASSIDAAGKVETQYF
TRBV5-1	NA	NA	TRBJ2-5	TGCGCCAGCAGCTTGGCCGGGCGGGAGACCCAGTACTTC	CASSLAGRETQYF
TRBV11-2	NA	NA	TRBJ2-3	TGTGCCAGCAGCTCCAATCGACATTCCGTGTATACGCAGTATTTT	CASSSNRHSVYTQYF
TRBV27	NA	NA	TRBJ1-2	TGTGCCAGCAGTCGTCAGGGGTTCGATGGCTACACCTTC	CASSRQGFDGYTF